The T cell receptor beta chain under discussion was sequenced for a study of cytotoxic CD8 clonotypes in ibrutinib-treated CLL. Study outcomes and limitations: Baseline-level clonality went beyond age-matched healthy donors and moved in step with circulating CD8+ T-cell counts. Sampling times, which were not matched between the groups, differed between sustained-remission patients and progressing patients.

The CDR3 contains 14 residues. V was clipped by 2 bases and J by 0 bases, with 5 bases between them. CDR1 is LNHNV, CDR2 YYDKDF, per germline (reference sequence). Data came from immunoSEQ multiplex PCR; TCRdb stores just in-frame clones and leaves some out. The repertoire holds roughly 51,000 clones, with more than 45% as singletons. Concerning this clone: Its specificity is unknown.

Genomic DNA for TCR beta libraries, 1.5 to 2 micrograms, came from cryopreserved PBMCs. The sequence came from a human donor with chronic lymphocytic leukemia. This material consisted of PBMCs, taken after 12 months of ibrutinib treatment. The chain couples TRBV15 to TRBJ1-5; D remains ambiguous. CDR3 DNA: TGTGCCACCAGCAGACAGTATAGCAATCAGCCCCAGCATTTT. Protein sequence: CATSRQYSNQPQHF.